A single T cell receptor beta chain is shown here with its context. Gene names denote mouse genes. The CDR3 goes on 4 residues after the read ends, and that part is filled in from the germline J gene. This entry comes from a study of CD8+ T cells in alopecia areata. Following extraction, RNA underwent reverse transcription to cDNA, which served as the sequencing template. Method: immunoSEQ multiplex PCR; TCRdb's copy keeps in-frame clones and lacks some. The profile covers 270,000 or so clones, none occurring a single time. Sorting relied on CD4, CD8alpha, NKG2D, NKG2ACE and other markers applied to pooled cutaneous lymph node cells. The CDR3 has 16 residues. The germline CDR1 and CDR2 sequences are LGHNA and YNLKQL (reference sequence). V lost 3 bases and J lost 3; bases outside the gene matches: 4.

This TCR was sampled from a C3H/HeJ mouse with alopecia areata. For the strain, the MHC haplotype given is H2-k. The sequencing input was CD4+ T cells sorted from a lymph node. The rearrangement uses TRBV5 and TRBJ2-2; 10 nucleotides match TRBD1. The sequenced CDR3 bases are TGTGCCAGCAGCCATTGGACAGGGGGATACACCGGG. Its protein product is CASSHWTGGYTG. The whole CDR3 protein is CASSHWTGGYTGQLYF.